This TCR beta chain was captured in a study of cytomegalovirus exposure and HLA in healthy donors. Study results and limitations: In a later analysis, at a false discovery rate of 0.05, approximately 16,000 TCR beta sequences were associated with HLA alleles. Near-uniform donor sequencing depth was presumed by presence/absence analyses. For most TCR beta V segments, an earlier analysis put the productive rate at about 87% or about 30% of the time.

Donors in the study were healthy people who gave bone marrow. As regards this clone: Its antigen is not identified.

60 Vbeta and 13 Jbeta primers were used in PCR. Profiling relied on immunoSEQ multiplex PCR, and the TCRdb table lists in-frame clones only, not all of them. In the table there are 95,000 to 150,000 clones, around 79% of which are singletons. This CDR3 region has 12 residues. The trim removed 4 bases at V and 6 bases at J, leaving 2 bases unmatched. CDR1 and CDR2 from the germline V gene are SGHVS and FNYEAQ. The chain couples TRBV7-6 to TRBJ2-7; 8 positions match TRBD1. The receptor was derived from a woman aged 18-30 years in good health and CMV-seronegative. The sample consisted of PBMCs. For the CDR3, the DNA is TGTGCCAGCAGCTACGACAGGGGCGAGCAGTACTTC. This sequence encodes CASSYDRGEQYF. The variable domain in full, completed from reference TRBV7-6 and TRBJ2-7, reads GAGVSQSPRYKVTKRGQDVALRCDPISGHVSLYWYRQALGQGPEFLTYFNYEAQQDKSGLPNDRFSAERPEGSISTLTIQRTEQRDSAMYRCASSYDRGEQYFGPGTRLTVT.